The rows below give T cell receptor beta chains drawn from one sample of a study of blood T cell repertoires in COVID-19. The protocol was immunoSEQ multiplex PCR, while the TCRdb copy is restricted to in-frame clones and leaves out a portion. The data contain some 400,000 clones, more than 85% of them singletons. The specimen sequenced was PBMCs or T cells enriched from blood (not recorded which). The receptors derive from a woman aged 35 to 49 who had been exposed to COVID-19. The conserved cysteine and the conserved F or W are not part of the CDR3 here.

CDR3 protein	V gene
ASSPGGALGGYT	TRBV18
ASSAIGDTEAF	TRBV3-1/TRBV3-2
ASSLRDRAYEQY	TRBV5-1
ASSLGGVHTPGQFEQY	TRBV11-3
ASSVEKDRDPLSNEQF	TRBV9
ATQTSSISLTSTDTQY	TRBV15
ASSLWGQGASQETQY	TRBV5-8
ASSYPGQGKTYEQY	TRBV6-5
ATSRGEQGATYGYT	TRBV15
ASSSGQIMNTEAF	TRBV7-8
ASSLGGVGTDTQY	TRBV7-9
ASSYSGTGEGYT	TRBV6-5
ASGLVRKDRDLMADQPQH	TRBV12-5
SVEAEGTAVTQY	TRBV29-1
ASSHRTEGNTIY	TRBV14
ASSYRGGYTEAF	TRBV3-1/TRBV3-2
ASFLDIYSNQPQH	TRBV6-5
ASSLTDRVSYEQY	TRBV7-2
ASSLNREGGAGR	TRBV11-3
ASSYSNPIGYT	TRBV6-2/TRBV6-3
ASSLDQGLGYGYT	TRBV11-2
ASSWTGRDEQF	TRBV5-1
AWSPQGGSTDTQY	TRBV30
ASSSGLSTDTQY	TRBV5-6
SVTGETNEKLF	TRBV29-1
ASSTGQSNYGYT	TRBV5-1
ASSLDTQGALLTEAF	TRBV5-1
ASRTGAGGYT	TRBV12-3/TRBV12-4
ASSPPSRNTGNTIY	TRBV18
ASSPVHEKLF	TRBV7-3
ASSTRLGQENNEKLF	TRBV19
AWSSDAGFQPQH	TRBV30
ASSLDGTYYGYT	TRBV19
ASSLQGAGNQPQH	TRBV6-6
ASSYTTAENYGYT	TRBV7-9
AWSAPRGVRNTQY	TRBV30
AWSVQDHQPQH	TRBV30
ASSLGLAGVYEQY	TRBV4-1